The rows below give T cell receptor beta chains drawn from one sample of a study of blood T cell repertoires in COVID-19. Profiling relied on immunoSEQ multiplex PCR, and the TCRdb table lists in-frame clones only, not all of them. The repertoire holds about 440,000 clones, with around 88% as singletons. Sequencing was performed on peripheral blood. These receptors were collected from a woman between 45 and 65 years old with COVID-19, enrolled during active disease. The CDR3 runs from the conserved cysteine through the conserved F or W. A D gene is named only where the DNA matches it firmly. The size entry is marked missing in some rows and otherwise reads once, few, many or a size class.

abundance	j_gene	v_gene	d_gene	CDR3nt	CDR3aa
.	TRBJ1-6	TRBV6-1	.	TGTGCCAGCAGTGAGTGGGGGAGGGATTCACCCCTCCACTTT	CASSEWGRDSPLHF
.	TRBJ1-2	TRBV2	TRBD1	TGTGCCAGCAGTGACAGGGGGCAGAACTATGGCTACACCTTC	CASSDRGQNYGYTF
once	TRBJ1-1	TRBV4-1	.	TGCGCCAGCAGTCGAGGGGGTCGGACTGAAGCTTTCTTT	CASSRGGRTEAFF
once	TRBJ2-7	TRBV9	TRBD2	TGTGCCAGCAGCGTGGATAGCGGGTTCTACGAGCAGTACTTC	CASSVDSGFYEQYF
.	TRBJ1-6	TRBV2	.	TGTGCCAGCAAGCGGGGGGCAGATTCACCCCTCCACTTT	CASKRGADSPLHF
.	TRBJ1-6	TRBV5-4	TRBD1	TGTGCCAGCAGCTTTACAGGGGATAATTCACCCCTCCACTTT	CASSFTGDNSPLHF
.	TRBJ2-6	TRBV2	TRBD1	TGTGCCGGGGACAGGGGCTCTGGGGCCAACGTCCTGACTTTC	CAGDRGSGANVLTF
.	TRBJ2-3	TRBV5-4	TRBD1	TGTGCCAGCAGCTTGGCCGGGACAGGCGGAGATACGCAGTATTTT	CASSLAGTGGDTQYF
.	TRBJ2-3	TRBV9	.	TGTGCCAGCAGCGTGCGGCCTAACACAGATACGCAGTATTTT	CASSVRPNTDTQYF
.	TRBJ2-5	TRBV11-2	.	TGTGCCAGCAGTCAGGGGGGGACCCAGTACTTC	CASSQGGTQYF
.	TRBJ2-3	TRBV6-1	.	TGTGCCAGCAGTGAAACAGGGACGGCCCCTACAGATACGCAGTATTTT	CASSETGTAPTDTQYF
.	TRBJ1-4	TRBV2	.	TGTGCCAGCAGTGAAGCGCGCGAGGCCGGAAAACTGTTTTTT	CASSEAREAGKLFF
.	TRBJ1-2	TRBV6-1	.	TGTGCCAGCAGTGAATCTCACACCTTCTATGGCTACACCTTC	CASSESHTFYGYTF
.	TRBJ1-2	TRBV11-2	TRBD1	TGTGCCAGCAGCTTAGATCGGGACAGCCGGGGCTACACCTTC	CASSLDRDSRGYTF
.	TRBJ1-6	TRBV7-9	.	TGTGCCAGCAGCCTCGTAGCCCTTGGTGATTCACCCCTCCACTTT	CASSLVALGDSPLHF
.	TRBJ1-6	TRBV11-2	TRBD1	TGTGCCAGCAGCTCGGGACAGGGGACTTCACCCCTCCACTTT	CASSSGQGTSPLHF
.	TRBJ2-3	TRBV7-9	.	TGTGCCAGCAGCTTTTACACAGATACGCAGTATTTT	CASSFYTDTQYF
once	TRBJ1-5	TRBV5-1	.	TGCGCCAGCAGCTTGTACTCCGATCAGCCCCAGCATTTT	CASSLYSDQPQHF
.	TRBJ1-1	TRBV5-1	.	TGCGCCAGCAGCTTCAAGATGGGGGGTGGGACTTTCTTT	CASSFKMGGGTFF
once	TRBJ2-1	TRBV24-1	TRBD1	TGTGCCACCAGTGAACCCGACAGGGTAGAGCAGTTCTTC	CATSEPDRVEQFF
.	TRBJ1-1	TRBV6-5	.	TGTGCCAGCAGCGTTTACACTGAAGCTTTCTTT	CASSVYTEAFF
.	TRBJ2-3	TRBV9	TRBD2	TGTGCCAGCAGCCCTAATAAGGTTCGGGGGGACACAGATACGCAGTATTTT	CASSPNKVRGDTDTQYF
.	TRBJ2-3	TRBV7-3	.	TGTGCCAGCAGCTTAATGGGCATGAACACAGATACGCAGTATTTT	CASSLMGMNTDTQYF
.	TRBJ1-5	TRBV6-1	.	TGTGCCAGCAGTGACGGAGGGTACGGTCAGCCCCAGCATTTT	CASSDGGYGQPQHF
.	TRBJ2-1	TRBV24-1	TRBD1	TGTGCCACCAGTGGTCGGACAGGGCGCTACAATGAGCAGTTCTTC	CATSGRTGRYNEQFF
.	TRBJ1-4	TRBV6-5	.	TGTGCCAGCAGGCCGCAGGGAAAGGGTAATGAAAAACTGTTTTTT	CASRPQGKGNEKLFF
.	TRBJ2-7	TRBV15	TRBD1	TGTGCCACCAGCAGGGACAGGGGTTACGAGCAGTACTTC	CATSRDRGYEQYF
.	TRBJ1-1	TRBV21-1	.	TGTGCCAGCAGCAGGGAGGGGAACACTGAAGCTTTCTTT	CASSREGNTEAFF
.	TRBJ1-2	TRBV6-5	TRBD1	TGTGCCAGCAGTCCTCGGACAGGAGAAAATGGCTACACCTTC	CASSPRTGENGYTF
many	TRBJ1-2	TRBV20-1	TRBD1	TGCAGTGCTTTGACAGGGATCGACTACACCTTC	CSALTGIDYTF
.	TRBJ1-2	TRBV28	TRBD1	TGTGCCAGCAGCTTATATAGGGGGCGCGGCTATGGCTACACCTTC	CASSLYRGRGYGYTF
.	TRBJ1-3	TRBV3-1/TRBV3-2	TRBD1	TGTGCCAGCAGCTATCTGACAGGGTCTGGAAACACCATATATTTT	CASSYLTGSGNTIYF
once	TRBJ2-7	TRBV29-1	TRBD1	TGCAGCGTTGAAGGGGACAGGAAATACGAGCAGTACTTC	CSVEGDRKYEQYF
.	TRBJ2-7	TRBV5-6	.	TGTGCCAGCAGCCCCACAGGGTACGACGAGCAGTACTTC	CASSPTGYDEQYF
.	TRBJ1-2	TRBV2	.	TGTGCCAGCGAGGCAGGGAATGGCTACACCTTC	CASEAGNGYTF
.	TRBJ1-2	TRBV12-5	TRBD1	TGTGCTAGTGGTGCCGGGACAGGTTCTAACTATGGCTACACCTTC	CASGAGTGSNYGYTF
.	TRBJ2-7	TRBV10-3	TRBD1	TGTGCCATCAGAAACCGGGACAGGCCCTGGGAGCAGTACTTC	CAIRNRDRPWEQYF
.	TRBJ2-6	TRBV2	.	TGTGCCAGTGAATCAGGGGCTGGGGCCAACGTCCTGACTTTC	CASESGAGANVLTF
.	TRBJ2-7	TRBV28	.	TGTGCCAGCAGTTTATTAATCAGGGCGCGGGAGCAGTACTTC	CASSLLIRAREQYF
.	TRBJ1-1	TRBV4-1	.	TGCGCCAGCAGCCAAGATGGAGTGAACACTGAAGCTTTCTTT	CASSQDGVNTEAFF
.	TRBJ1-2	TRBV4-1	.	TGCGCCAGCAGTTTCCCCGGGGGCTACACCTTC	CASSFPGGYTF